This T cell receptor (beta chain) was retrieved from a study of T cells in Graves' hyperthyroidism and ophthalmopathy (dated by TCRdb to the late 2010s). About the full investigation: Peripheral blood was collected at initial diagnosis, before any treatment. The study also compared thyroid tissue and blood T-cell repertoires from five or six Graves' hyperthyroidism patients. The paper describes TCR Vbeta CDR3 sequencing of fewer than 150 peripheral blood samples, made up of about 41 ophthalmopathy patients, approximately 76 hyperthyroidism patients and 17 progressor patients. To identify distinguishing TCR V-J signatures, a discovery cohort of 100 patients was used, comprising 43 with Graves' ophthalmopathy and roughly 60 with stable Graves' hyperthyroidism. Prospective prediction of ophthalmopathy was tested in an independent validation cohort of 18 to 20 hyperthyroidism patients and around 16 patients who later progressed to ophthalmopathy. Following sampling, methimazole starting at 30 mg daily was given to hyperthyroidism patients, and high-dose intravenous methylprednisolone was given to ophthalmopathy patients. The approximately 100 discovery patients were divided at random into training and test sets in a 7:3 ratio.

A word on this clonotype: Its binding antigen is unknown. Sequence at one end of the junction differs from germline and may be a read error.

Stable Graves' hyperthyroidism was defined as no progression to ophthalmopathy during 18 months of follow-up. Hyperthyroidism patients were newly diagnosed, had a disease duration of under 2 months, and were aged 18 to 65 years. Exclusion was applied to patients with uncontrolled infections, other autoimmune diseases, pregnancy or lactation. Diagnoses were established on the basis of clinical symptoms, serum thyroxine and TRAb, thyroid ultrasound, and orbital computed tomography. PBMCs were separated from roughly 10 ml of fresh peripheral blood using Ficoll-Paque density gradient centrifugation. Trizol reagent was used to extract total RNA, and RNA quality was then checked on an Agilent 2100 Bioanalyzer. The TCR beta CDR3 regions were amplified from RNA transcripts. The first round of RT-PCR for the TCR CDR3 was performed with the HTBI primer set and the Qiagen OneStep RT-PCR kit. Libraries were constructed in a second round of multiplex PCR, after which size selection and purification were performed. Sequencing of the libraries was done on an Illumina HiSeq2000 using paired-end 100 bp reads. As for the authors' bioinformatics: SOAPnuke was used to process the raw data, throwing out any read that contained adapters or uncalled bases, had a mean Phred below 15, or lacked an exact constant-primer or identifier match. COPE v1.2.5 was used to merge the high-quality paired reads, and each unique nucleotide sequence was defined as a clonotype. MiTCR v1.1 was used to align the clonotypes against IMGT TRBV, TRBD and TRBJ reference segments. The analysis included only V-J combinations with a frequency above 0.0001, which together covered more than 98% of the repertoires. The TCS score was defined as F50 (clonal expansion) divided by E x V (chaos), with BLOSUM62-based TCRdist calculated between CDR3 peptides within each V-J. Welch's t-statistics and random forest reduced around 520 V-J features to about 13, which were used in a naive Bayes classifier (R e1071). In-frame beta chains were kept once TCRdb had trimmed the public reads at Q25 with fastp and called clones with MiXCR. Entries that share a CDR3 protein sequence are merged under the most common genes and DNA. TCRdb, not the original authors, processed these V and J calls. Present in this sample are a few hundred thousand distinct CDR3 sequences, approximately 15% of which were seen just once. Of the sample, over 15% falls within the top ten clones.

The cysteine opens and the phenylalanine closes a CDR3 of 11 amino acids. Of all the DNA, just the CDR3 is kept, 33 bases in frame from base 1. For CDR1 and CDR2, the germline V gene lists SNHLY and FYNNEI. The paper as a whole reports these results and caveats: Sample size was not statistically predetermined, and blinding of investigators to group allocation was not performed. In validation, the model predicted progression to ophthalmopathy a median of around 6.5 months before onset, with roughly 70% sensitivity and 72.22% specificity. Most expanded thyroid clonotypes (frequency above 0.001) were also detected in blood, suggesting blood repertoires may reflect thyroid immune responses. Ophthalmopathy was separated from stable hyperthyroidism by a 13 V-J signature model, with around 90% sensitivity and about 81% specificity obtained in cross-validation and 80%/75% obtained in testing.

The specimen was blood. The TCR comes from a woman between 18 and 29 years old with Graves' hyperthyroidism. The receptor chain draws on TRBV2 and TRBJ2-1; the D segment may tentatively be TRBD1 or TRBD2, each giving 6 matched bases. The CDR3 region reads CASSLRGEPFF. The DNA is as follows: TGTGCCAGCAGTTTGAGGGGGGAGCCGTTCTTC.